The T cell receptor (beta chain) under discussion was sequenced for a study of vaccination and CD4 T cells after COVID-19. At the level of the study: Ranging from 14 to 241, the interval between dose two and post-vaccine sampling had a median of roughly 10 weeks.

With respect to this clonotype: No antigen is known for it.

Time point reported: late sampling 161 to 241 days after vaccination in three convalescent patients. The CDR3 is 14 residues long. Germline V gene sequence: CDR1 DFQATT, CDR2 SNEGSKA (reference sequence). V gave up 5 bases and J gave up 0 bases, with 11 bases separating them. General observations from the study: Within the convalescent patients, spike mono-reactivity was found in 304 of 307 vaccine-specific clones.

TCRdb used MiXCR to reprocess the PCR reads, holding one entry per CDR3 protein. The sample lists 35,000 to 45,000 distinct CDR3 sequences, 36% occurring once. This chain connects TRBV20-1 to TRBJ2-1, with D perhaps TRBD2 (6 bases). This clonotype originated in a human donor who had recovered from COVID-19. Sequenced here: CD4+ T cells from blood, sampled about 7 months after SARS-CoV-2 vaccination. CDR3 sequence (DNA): TGCAGTGCTTTAGCGGCAGCCTCCTACAATGAGCAGTTCTTC. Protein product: CSALAAASYNEQFF.